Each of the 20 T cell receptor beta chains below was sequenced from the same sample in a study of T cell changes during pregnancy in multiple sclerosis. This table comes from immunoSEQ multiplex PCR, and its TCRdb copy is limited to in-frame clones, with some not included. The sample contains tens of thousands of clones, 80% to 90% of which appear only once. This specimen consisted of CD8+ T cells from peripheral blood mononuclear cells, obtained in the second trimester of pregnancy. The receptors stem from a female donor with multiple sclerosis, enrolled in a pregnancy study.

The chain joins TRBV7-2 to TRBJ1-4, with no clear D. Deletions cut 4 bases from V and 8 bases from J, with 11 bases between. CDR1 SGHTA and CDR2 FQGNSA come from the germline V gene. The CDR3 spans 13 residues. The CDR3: CASSSLKWEKLFF. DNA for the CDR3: TGTGCCAGCAGCTCCCTAAAATGGGAAAAACTGTTTTTT.

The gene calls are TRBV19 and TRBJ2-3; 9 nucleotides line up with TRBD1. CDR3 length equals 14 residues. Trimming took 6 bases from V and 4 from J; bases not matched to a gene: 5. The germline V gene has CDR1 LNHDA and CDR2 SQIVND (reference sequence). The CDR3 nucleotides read TGTGCCAGTAGCAGGGACAGGGAGTCAGATACGCAGTATTTT. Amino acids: CASSRDRESDTQYF.

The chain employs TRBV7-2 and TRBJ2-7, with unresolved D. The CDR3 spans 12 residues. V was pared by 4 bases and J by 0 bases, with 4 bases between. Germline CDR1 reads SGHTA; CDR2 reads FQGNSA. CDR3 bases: TGTGCCAGCAGCTCCCTCTCCTACGAGCAGTACTTC. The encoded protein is CASSSLSYEQYF.

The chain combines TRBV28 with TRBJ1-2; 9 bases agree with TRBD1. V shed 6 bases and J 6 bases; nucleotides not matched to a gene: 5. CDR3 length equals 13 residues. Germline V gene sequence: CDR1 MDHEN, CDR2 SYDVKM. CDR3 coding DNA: TGTGCCAGCAGGGTAGGACAGGGGCATGGCTACACCTTC. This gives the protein CASRVGQGHGYTF.

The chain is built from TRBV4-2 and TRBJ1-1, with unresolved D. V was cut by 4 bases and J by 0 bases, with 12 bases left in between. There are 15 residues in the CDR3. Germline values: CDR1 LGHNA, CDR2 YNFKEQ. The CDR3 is CASSPHRDMNTEAFF. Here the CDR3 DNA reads TGTGCCAGCAGCCCTCACAGAGACATGAACACTGAAGCTTTCTTT.

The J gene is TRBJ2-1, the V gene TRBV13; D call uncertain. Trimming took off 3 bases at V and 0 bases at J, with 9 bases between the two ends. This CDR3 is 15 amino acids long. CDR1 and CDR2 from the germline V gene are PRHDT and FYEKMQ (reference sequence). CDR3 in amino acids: CASSFLRSSYNEQFF. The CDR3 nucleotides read TGTGCCAGCAGCTTCTTAAGGAGCTCCTACAATGAGCAGTTCTTC.

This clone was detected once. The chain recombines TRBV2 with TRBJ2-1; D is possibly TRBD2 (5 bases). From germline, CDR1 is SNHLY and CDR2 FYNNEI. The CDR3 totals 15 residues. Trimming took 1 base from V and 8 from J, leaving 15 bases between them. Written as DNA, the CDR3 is TGTGCCAGCAGTGAAGGAATCGGACTGAACGATGAGCAGTTCTTC. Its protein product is CASSEGIGLNDEQFF.

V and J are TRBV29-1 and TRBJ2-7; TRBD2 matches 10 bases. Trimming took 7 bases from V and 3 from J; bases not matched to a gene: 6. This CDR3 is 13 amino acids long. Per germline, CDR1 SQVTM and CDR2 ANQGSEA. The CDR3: CSAILAGRYEQYF. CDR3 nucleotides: TGCAGCGCTATACTAGCGGGACGCTACGAGCAGTACTTC.

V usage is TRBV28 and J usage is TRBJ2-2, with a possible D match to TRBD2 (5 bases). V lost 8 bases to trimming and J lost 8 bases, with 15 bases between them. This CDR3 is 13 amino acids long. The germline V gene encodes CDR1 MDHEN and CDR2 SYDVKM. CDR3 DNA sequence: TGTGCCAGCCTGGACCCTCGGGGTGGGGAGCTGTTTTTT. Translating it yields CASLDPRGGELFF.

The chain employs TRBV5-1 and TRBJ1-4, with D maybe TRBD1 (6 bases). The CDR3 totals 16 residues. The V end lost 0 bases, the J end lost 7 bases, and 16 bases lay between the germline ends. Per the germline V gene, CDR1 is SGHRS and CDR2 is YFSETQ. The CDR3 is CASSLGGGMESEKLFF. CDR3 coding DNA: TGCGCCAGCAGCTTGGGGGGGGGCATGGAGTCTGAAAAACTGTTTTTT. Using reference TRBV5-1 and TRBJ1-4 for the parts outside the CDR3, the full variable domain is KAGVTQTPRYLIKTRGQQVTLSCSPISGHRSVSWYQQTPGQGLQFLFEYFSETQRNKGNFPGRFSGRQFSNSRSEMNVSTLELGDSALYLCASSLGGGMESEKLFFGSGTQLSVL.

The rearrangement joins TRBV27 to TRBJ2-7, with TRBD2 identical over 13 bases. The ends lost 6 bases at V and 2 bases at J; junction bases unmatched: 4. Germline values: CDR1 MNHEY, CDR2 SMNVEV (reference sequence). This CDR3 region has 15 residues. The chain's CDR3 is CASRRTSGGAYEQYF. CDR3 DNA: TGTGCCAGCAGGCGGACTAGCGGGGGTGCCTACGAGCAGTACTTC.

The CDR3 region has the DNA TGTGCCAGCAGCTTCCAGGGTCATGGGGCCAACGTCCTGACTTTC. Its translation is CASSFQGHGANVLTF. V usage is TRBV5-8 and J usage is TRBJ2-6; tentative D call: TRBD1 (5 bases). The CDR3 covers 15 residues. The germline gives CDR1 SGHTS, CDR2 YDEGEE. The germline V and J ends were trimmed by 2 bases and 3 bases, with 9 bases remaining between them.

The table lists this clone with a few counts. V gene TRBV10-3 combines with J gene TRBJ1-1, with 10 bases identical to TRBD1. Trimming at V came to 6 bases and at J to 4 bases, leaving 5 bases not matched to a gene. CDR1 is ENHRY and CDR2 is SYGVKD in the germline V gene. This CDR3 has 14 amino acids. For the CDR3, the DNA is TGTGCCATCAGGCCGGGACAGGGGTTCACTGAAGCTTTCTTT. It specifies CAIRPGQGFTEAFF.

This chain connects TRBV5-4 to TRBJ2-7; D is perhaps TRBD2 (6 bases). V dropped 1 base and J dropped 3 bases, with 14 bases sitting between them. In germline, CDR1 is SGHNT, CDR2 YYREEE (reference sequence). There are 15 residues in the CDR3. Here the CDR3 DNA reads TGTGCCAGCAGCTTGTACGCCGGGAGTAACTACGAGCAGTACTTC. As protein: CASSLYAGSNYEQYF.

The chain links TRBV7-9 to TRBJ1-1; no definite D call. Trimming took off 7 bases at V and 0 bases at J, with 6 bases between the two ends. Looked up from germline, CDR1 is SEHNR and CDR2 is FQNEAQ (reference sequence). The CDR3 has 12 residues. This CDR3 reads CASTRVNTEAFF. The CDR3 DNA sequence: TGTGCCAGCACCCGAGTGAACACTGAAGCTTTCTTT. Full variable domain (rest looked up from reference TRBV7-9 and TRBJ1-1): DTGVSQNPRHKITKRGQNVTFRCDPISEHNRLYWYRQTLGQGPEFLTYFQNEAQLEKSRLLSDRFSAERPKGSFSTLEIQRTEQGDSAMYLCASTRVNTEAFFGQGTRLTVV.

CDR3 sequence (DNA): TGTGCCAGCAGTCCCGGACTAGCGGGAGTGGAGACCCAGTACTTC. It is translated as CASSPGLAGVETQYF. The chain employs TRBV6-5 and TRBJ2-5, with 13 bases aligning to TRBD2. V trimming: 5 bases; J trimming: 5 bases; junction bases outside the gene matches: 5. Per germline, CDR1 MNHEY and CDR2 SVGAGI. The CDR3 sequence is 15 residues long.

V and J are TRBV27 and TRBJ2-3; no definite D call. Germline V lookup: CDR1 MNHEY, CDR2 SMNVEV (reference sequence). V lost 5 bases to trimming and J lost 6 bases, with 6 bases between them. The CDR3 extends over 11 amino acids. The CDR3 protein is CASSPGDTQYF. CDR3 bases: TGTGCCAGCAGTCCCGGGGATACGCAGTATTTT.

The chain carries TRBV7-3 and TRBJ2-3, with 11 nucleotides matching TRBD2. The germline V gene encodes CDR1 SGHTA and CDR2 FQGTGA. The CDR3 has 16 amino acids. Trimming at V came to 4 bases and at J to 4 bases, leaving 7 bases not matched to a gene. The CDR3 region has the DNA TGTGCCAGCAGCTATAGCGGGAGGGCCGTTCCAGATACGCAGTATTTT. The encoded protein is CASSYSGRAVPDTQYF.

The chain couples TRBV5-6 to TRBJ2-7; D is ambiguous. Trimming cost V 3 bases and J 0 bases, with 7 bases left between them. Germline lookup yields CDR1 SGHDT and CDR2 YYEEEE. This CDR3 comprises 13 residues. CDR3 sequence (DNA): TGTGCCAGCAGCTCCTATCGCTCCTACGAGCAGTACTTC. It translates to CASSSYRSYEQYF.

CDR3 coding DNA: TGCGCCAGCAGCAAGGCCTCCGGGACAGGGGGCCTAGAGCAGTACTTC. Its protein product is CASSKASGTGGLEQYF. The chain joins TRBV4-3 to TRBJ2-7; TRBD1 agrees at 12 bases. The CDR3 spans 16 residues. The junction had 12 bases not matched to a gene; V was cut back by 5 bases and J by 7 bases. CDR1 and CDR2 from the germline V gene are LGHNA and YSLEER.